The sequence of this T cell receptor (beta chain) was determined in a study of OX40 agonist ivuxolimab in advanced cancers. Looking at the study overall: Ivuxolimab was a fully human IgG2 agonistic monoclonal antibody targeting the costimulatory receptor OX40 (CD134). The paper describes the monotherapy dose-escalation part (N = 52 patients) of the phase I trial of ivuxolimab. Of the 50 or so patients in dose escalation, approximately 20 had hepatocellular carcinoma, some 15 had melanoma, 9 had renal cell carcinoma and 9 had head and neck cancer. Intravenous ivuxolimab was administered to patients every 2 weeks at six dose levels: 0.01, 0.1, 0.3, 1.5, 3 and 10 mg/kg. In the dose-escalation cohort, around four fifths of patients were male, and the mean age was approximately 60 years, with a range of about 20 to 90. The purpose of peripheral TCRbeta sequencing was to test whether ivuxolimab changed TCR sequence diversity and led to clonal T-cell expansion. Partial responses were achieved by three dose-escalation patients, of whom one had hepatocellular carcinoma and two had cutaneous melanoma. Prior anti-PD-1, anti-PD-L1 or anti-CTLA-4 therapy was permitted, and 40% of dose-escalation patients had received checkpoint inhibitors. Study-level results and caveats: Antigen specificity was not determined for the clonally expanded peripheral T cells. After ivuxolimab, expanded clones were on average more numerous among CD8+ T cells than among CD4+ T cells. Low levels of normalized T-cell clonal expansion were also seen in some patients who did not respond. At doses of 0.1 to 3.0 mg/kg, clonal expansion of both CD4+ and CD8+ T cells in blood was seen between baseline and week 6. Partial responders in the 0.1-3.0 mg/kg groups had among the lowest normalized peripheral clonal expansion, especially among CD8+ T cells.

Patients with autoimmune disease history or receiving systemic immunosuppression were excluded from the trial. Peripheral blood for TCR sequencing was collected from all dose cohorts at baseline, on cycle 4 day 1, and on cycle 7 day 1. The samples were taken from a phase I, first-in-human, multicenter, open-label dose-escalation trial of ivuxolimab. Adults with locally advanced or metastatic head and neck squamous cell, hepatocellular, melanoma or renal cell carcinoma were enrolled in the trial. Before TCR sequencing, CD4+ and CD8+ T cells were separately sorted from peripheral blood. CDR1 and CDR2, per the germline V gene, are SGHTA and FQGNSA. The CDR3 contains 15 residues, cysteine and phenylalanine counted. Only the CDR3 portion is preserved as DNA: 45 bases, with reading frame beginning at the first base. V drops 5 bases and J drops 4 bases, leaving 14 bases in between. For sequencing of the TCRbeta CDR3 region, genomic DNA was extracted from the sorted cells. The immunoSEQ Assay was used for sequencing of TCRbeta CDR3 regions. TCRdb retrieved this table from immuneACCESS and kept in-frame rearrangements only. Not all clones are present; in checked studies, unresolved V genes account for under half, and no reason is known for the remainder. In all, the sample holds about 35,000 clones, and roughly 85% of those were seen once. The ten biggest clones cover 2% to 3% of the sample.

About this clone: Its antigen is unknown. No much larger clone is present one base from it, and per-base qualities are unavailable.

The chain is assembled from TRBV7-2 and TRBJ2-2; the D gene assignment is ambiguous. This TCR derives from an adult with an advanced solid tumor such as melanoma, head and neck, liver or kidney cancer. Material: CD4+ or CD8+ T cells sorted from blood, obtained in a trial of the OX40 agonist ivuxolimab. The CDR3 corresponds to CASSPFDLPTGELFF. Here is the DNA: TGTGCCAGCAGCCCATTCGACCTTCCCACCGGGGAGCTGTTTTTT.